This TCR beta chain was recovered during a study of PD-L1 blockade in urothelial cancer. Broader study findings: Where pretreatment blood TCR clonality fell below the median, better survival was predicted.

With 4 bases clipped from V and 4 bases from J, the junction kept 4 bases outside the gene matches. CDR3 size: 15 residues. In germline, CDR1 is LNHNV, CDR2 YYDKDF (reference sequence). For this clone: Its antigen is still unknown.

Time point in this sample: pretreatment peripheral blood. Measured with immunoSEQ multiplex PCR; TCRdb has only the in-frame clones, and not every one. The sample consists of 60,000 or so clones, approximately 80% of them appearing once. This rearrangement joins TRBV15 to TRBJ2-7; 13 nucleotides line up with TRBD2. The receptor was derived from a man aged 65 to 85 with urothelial cancer. This specimen consisted of PBMCs, obtained around atezolizumab (anti-PD-L1) treatment. This CDR3 reads CATSTGTSGNYEQYF. CDR3 sequence (DNA): TGTGCCACCAGCACCGGGACTAGCGGGAATTACGAGCAGTACTTC.